This T cell receptor beta chain is from a study of metastatic and nonmetastatic thyroid tumors. Study information: Repertoire comparisons spanned blood and tumor or nodule tissue from malignant and benign thyroid patients.

This clone appeared many times. Its cognate antigen is unknown. One junction end does not reproduce the germline sequence, and a read error may be involved. Other DNA sequences of this sample code for an identical CDR3. Thyroid surgery took place with no prior treatment in any patient. As processed by the authors: Differences in CDR3 between clinicopathological groups were drawn on to build a classifier intended to discriminate distant-metastatic papillary thyroid cancer patients. TCRdb ran MiXCR on the PCR reads. In this record, the V and J calls reflect TCRdb's handling and not the investigators' own analysis. The sample shows some 93,000 clones, 12% of them seen only once. Notes on the study in general: Reportedly, malignant thyroid tumors had significantly higher TCR beta diversity than benign nodules, in blood and tumor.

The CDR3 is 13 amino acids. CDR1 and CDR2 (germline): SNHLY, FYNNEI. This TCR was recovered from a female donor with papillary thyroid cancer or a benign thyroid nodule (not recorded which). Some clones in this sample may be carry-over from other donors' samples. The material sequenced was blood. This chain joins TRBV2 and TRBJ2-2; D possibly uses TRBD1 or TRBD2 (5 bases each). As DNA, the CDR3 is TGCGCCAGCAGTGAGGGGTATACCGGGGAGCTGTTTTTT. Its translation: CASSEGYTGELFF.